This record concerns one T cell receptor beta chain sequence. This sample stems from a study of T-cell memory formation after mild COVID-19. The germline CDR1 and CDR2 sequences are SNHLY and FYNNEI. Trimming left V 7 bases short and J 0 bases short, with 7 bases between. This CDR3 contains 13 residues. TCRdb re-analysed the 5' RACE reads in MiXCR, keeping a single row per CDR3 protein. Here the sample spans around 250,000 distinct CDR3 sequences, roughly a tenth being singletons. This TCR was recovered from a young man who had mild COVID-19 (a few samples of this study predate the infection). Cell type and time point are not known. The source material was PBMCs or a T cell subset sorted from them (not recorded which). This chain joins TRBV2 and TRBJ2-1; D is undetermined. The CDR3 region has the DNA TGTGCCAGCATAAGCCGCTCCTACAATGAGCAGTTCTTC. Amino acids: CASISRSYNEQFF. The entire variable domain, with the rest obtained from reference TRBV2 and TRBJ2-1, is as follows: EPEVTQTPSHQVTQMGQEVILRCVPISNHLYFYWYRQILGQKVEFLVSFYNNEISEKSEIFDDQFSVERPDGSNFTLKIRSTKLEDSAMYFCASISRSYNEQFFGPGTRLTVL.